This T cell receptor beta chain comes out of a study of blood T cell repertoires in COVID-19. Generated by immunoSEQ multiplex PCR, the TCRdb table keeps only in-frame clones and is missing some. The repertoire has tens of thousands of clones, around 83% of them found once; the top ten carry 5.1%. V lost 3 bases and J lost 4, with 15 bases in between. Germline-derived CDR1 and CDR2 are SGHAT and FQNNGV. This CDR3 comprises 15 residues. This clone was seen a handful of times. The chain links TRBV11-2 to TRBJ1-2; D is possibly TRBD1 (5 bases). Input material: peripheral blood. The sequence was obtained from a man at least 80 years old with acute or convalescent COVID-19. CDR3 amino acids: CASSLEEGSGYGYTF. CDR3 nucleotide sequence: TGTGCCAGCAGCTTGGAGGAGGGGTCGGGCTATGGCTACACCTTC.